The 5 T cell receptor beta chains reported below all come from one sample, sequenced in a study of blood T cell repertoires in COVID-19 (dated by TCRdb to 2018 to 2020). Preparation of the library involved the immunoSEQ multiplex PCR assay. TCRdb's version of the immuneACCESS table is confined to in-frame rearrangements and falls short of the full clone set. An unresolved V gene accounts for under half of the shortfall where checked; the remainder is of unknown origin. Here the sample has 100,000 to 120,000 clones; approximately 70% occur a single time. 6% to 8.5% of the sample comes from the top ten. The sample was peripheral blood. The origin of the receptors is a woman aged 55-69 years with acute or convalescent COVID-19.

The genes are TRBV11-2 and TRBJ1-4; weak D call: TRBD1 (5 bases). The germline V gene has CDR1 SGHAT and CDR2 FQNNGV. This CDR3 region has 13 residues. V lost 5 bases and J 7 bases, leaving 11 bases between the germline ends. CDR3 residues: CASSGASVEKLFF. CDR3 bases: TGTGCCAGCAGCGGGGCATCGGTTGAAAAACTGTTTTTT.

CDR3 DNA sequence: TGTGCCAGCAGCTTAGACTCAGGGGGCTCTAACTATGGCTACACCTTC. This translates into CASSLDSGGSNYGYTF. The chain carries TRBV7-2 and TRBJ1-2; 8 positions agree with TRBD1. This CDR3 is 16 amino acids long. Germline V gene sequence: CDR1 SGHTA, CDR2 FQGNSA. V shed 1 base, J shed 0 bases, and the junction held 4 bases outside the gene matches.

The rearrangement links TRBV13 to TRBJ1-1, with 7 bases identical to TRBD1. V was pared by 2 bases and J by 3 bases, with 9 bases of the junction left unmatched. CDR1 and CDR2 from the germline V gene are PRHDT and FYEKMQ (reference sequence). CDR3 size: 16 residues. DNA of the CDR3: TGTGCCAGCAGCTTATACAGGGGAAAAGGATACACTGAAGCTTTCTTT. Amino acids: CASSLYRGKGYTEAFF.

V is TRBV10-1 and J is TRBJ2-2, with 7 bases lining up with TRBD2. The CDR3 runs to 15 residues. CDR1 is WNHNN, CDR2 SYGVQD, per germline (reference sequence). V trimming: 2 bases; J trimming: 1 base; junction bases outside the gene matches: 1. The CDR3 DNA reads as TGCGCCAGCAGTGAGGCTAGCGGGAACACCGGGGAGCTGTTTTTT. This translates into CASSEASGNTGELFF.

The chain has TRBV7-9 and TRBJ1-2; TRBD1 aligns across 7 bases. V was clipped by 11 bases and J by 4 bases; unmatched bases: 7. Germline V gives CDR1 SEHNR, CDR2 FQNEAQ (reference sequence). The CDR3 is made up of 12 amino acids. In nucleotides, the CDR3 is TGTGCCTTACAGGGGAGATCCTATGGCTACACCTTC. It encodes CALQGRSYGYTF.